This passage covers 13 T cell receptor beta chains from one sample sequenced in a study of cytomegalovirus exposure and HLA in healthy donors. The PCR contained 60 Vbeta and 13 Jbeta primers. Clones were sequenced by immunoSEQ multiplex PCR, and TCRdb holds only the in-frame ones, with some missing. The sample lists approximately 120,000 clones, approximately 80% occurring once. The sample taken for sequencing was PBMCs. The receptors shown here come from a man aged 18-30 years in good health and CMV-seronegative.

This chain uses TRBV2 with TRBJ1-1; possible D gene TRBD1, 5 bases. Looked up from germline, CDR1 is SNHLY and CDR2 is FYNNEI. The CDR3 covers 14 residues. Trimming shortened V by 3 bases and J by 5 bases, and 13 bases separated the two germline ends. The CDR3 DNA reads as TGTGCCAGCAGTGACGGGGGAAAAGGGACTGAAGCTTTCTTT. This translates into CASSDGGKGTEAFF.

The V and J genes are TRBV7-9 and TRBJ2-7; 7 bases are shared with TRBD1. Germline trimming cut 3 bases from V and 2 bases from J; bases unmatched to any gene: 4. Per the germline V gene, CDR1 is SEHNR and CDR2 is FQNEAQ (reference sequence). The CDR3 runs to 14 residues. CDR3 nucleotide sequence: TGTGCCAGCAGCTTCATGGGACAGACCTACGAGCAGTACTTC. This codes for CASSFMGQTYEQYF.

The chain employs TRBV5-6 and TRBJ1-2; TRBD1 aligns across 12 bases. CDR3 size: 18 residues. Trimming cost V 4 bases and J 1 base; bases outside gene matches: 11. Per germline, CDR1 SGHDT and CDR2 YYEEEE. The CDR3 DNA reads as TGTGCCAGCAGCCCGGGACAGGGGGCGTCCTTGATTAACTATGGCTACACCTTC. Its protein is CASSPGQGASLINYGYTF.

The chain employs TRBV6-5 and TRBJ1-2; D remains ambiguous. The V end lost 2 bases, the J end lost 0 bases, and 10 bases lay between the germline ends. From germline, CDR1 is MNHEY and CDR2 SVGAGI. This CDR3 region has 15 residues. For the CDR3, the DNA is TGTGCCAGCAGTTACACGGGTCCCTCTAACTATGGCTACACCTTC. It encodes CASSYTGPSNYGYTF.

This clone was picked up a small number of times. This rearrangement joins TRBV11-2 to TRBJ2-7, with 9 bases aligning to TRBD1. The germline V gene encodes CDR1 SGHAT and CDR2 FQNNGV. Trimming removed 5 bases from V and 2 bases from J; junction bases left unmatched: 7. CDR3 length equals 15 residues. For the CDR3, the DNA is TGTGCCAGCAGCCCCGCGACAGGGGGGACCTACGAGCAGTACTTC. Translation gives CASSPATGGTYEQYF.

The chain couples TRBV7-2 to TRBJ2-1; 11 bases match TRBD1. The junction had 6 bases not matched to a gene; V was cut back by 5 bases and J by 6 bases. The CDR3 runs 15 residues. Looked up from germline, CDR1 is SGHTA and CDR2 is FQGNSA. CDR3 DNA sequence: TGTGCCAGCAGCCTTTGGACAGGGGGCGGCAATGAGCAGTTCTTC. Translation gives CASSLWTGGGNEQFF. The full variable domain, rest sourced from reference TRBV7-2 and TRBJ2-1, is GAGVSQSPSNKVTEKGKDVELRCDPISGHTALYWYRQSLGQGLEFLIYFQGNSAPDKSGLPSDRFSAERTGGSVSTLTIQRTQQEDSAVYLCASSLWTGGGNEQFFGPGTRLTVL.

The V call is TRBV6-1, the J call TRBJ2-7; the D gene is possibly TRBD2 (7 bases). Trimming took 6 bases from V and 6 from J, leaving 21 bases between them. Germline values: CDR1 MNHNS, CDR2 SASEGT. CDR3 size: 15 residues. The CDR3 DNA follows: TGTGCCAGCAGCACCCTAGGGGGGGCGACGGGCGAGCAGTACTTC. Protein sequence: CASSTLGGATGEQYF.

This rearrangement joins TRBV4-2 to TRBJ2-7, with 11 positions matching TRBD2. CDR3 length equals 15 residues. With V trimmed by 1 base and J by 4 bases, 3 bases remained unmatched. Looked up from germline, CDR1 is LGHNA and CDR2 is YNFKEQ. CDR3 coding DNA: TGTGCCAGCAGCCAAGGACTAGCGGGGATGTACGAGCAGTACTTC. This gives the protein CASSQGLAGMYEQYF.

The chain carries TRBV28 and TRBJ1-5; a weak D match, TRBD1 (5 bases). Trimming removed 4 bases from V and 0 bases from J, with 31 bases in between. This CDR3 contains 22 residues. Germline V gene sequence: CDR1 MDHEN, CDR2 SYDVKM. The CDR3 sequence is CASSSFWGSGVVQDYSNQPQHF. The CDR3 DNA is TGTGCCAGCAGTTCCTTTTGGGGTTCGGGGGTCGTACAGGATTATAGCAATCAGCCCCAGCATTTT.

The J gene is TRBJ2-3, the V gene TRBV7-3, with 12 bases aligning to TRBD2. The CDR3 consists of 15 residues. Germline V gene lookup returns CDR1 SGHTA and CDR2 FQGTGA. J lost 4 bases, V lost 4 bases, and 3 bases had no gene match. The CDR3 region has the DNA TGTGCCAGCAGCTCTGGACTAGCGGGACCAGATACGCAGTATTTT. Encoded protein: CASSSGLAGPDTQYF.

The CDR3 sequence is CASSPDRKGTGELFF. The CDR3, as DNA: TGTGCCAGCTCACCAGACAGGAAGGGGACCGGGGAGCTGTTTTTT. The V and J genes are TRBV18 and TRBJ2-2, with a possible D match to TRBD1 (6 bases). V shed 2 bases and J shed 5 bases, with 12 bases lying between them. CDR1 and CDR2 from the germline V gene are KGHSH and LQKENI. The length of the CDR3 is 15 residues.

This chain uses TRBV7-6 with TRBJ2-2, with 13 bases that match TRBD2. J gave up 8 bases and V 5 bases, and 8 bases lay outside the gene matches. CDR3 length: 16 amino acids. CDR1 is SGHVS and CDR2 is FNYEAQ in the germline V gene. DNA for the CDR3: TGTGCCAGCAGCCATGGGACTAGCGGGACTCGTGGGGAGCTGTTTTTT. Protein sequence: CASSHGTSGTRGELFF.

CDR3 nucleotides: TGTGCCAGCAGCCGAGGACAGCGGGGGAATAGGGAGACCCAGTACTTC. The encoded protein is CASSRGQRGNRETQYF. The chain employs TRBV9 and TRBJ2-5; 8 nucleotides match TRBD2. The CDR3 loop spans 16 amino acids. Unmatched junction bases numbered 13, after V lost 4 bases and J lost 5 bases. Germline loops: CDR1 SGDLS, CDR2 YYNGEE.